The 32 T cell receptor beta chains below come from one sample, sequenced in a study of T cell responses to AZD1222 COVID-19 vaccine. Only in-frame clones appear in the TCRdb table, and some are missing; sequencing was by immunoSEQ multiplex PCR. The sample lists 150,000 to 200,000 clones; 85% to 95% were seen once. Sequenced material: peripheral blood, taken 28 days after the second AZD1222 dose. The receptors derive from an adult who received the AZD1222 COVID-19 vaccine.

V gene TRBV24-1 combines with J gene TRBJ1-1, with TRBD1 as a possible D gene (5 bases). V lost 2 bases and J 1 base, leaving 10 bases between the germline ends. CDR1 is KGHDR and CDR2 is SFDVKD in the germline V gene. CDR3 length equals 15 residues. CDR3 sequence reads: CATSDSPTGNTEAFF. The CDR3 DNA follows: TGTGCCACCAGTGATTCACCTACAGGGAACACTGAAGCTTTCTTT.

V gene TRBV19 combines with J gene TRBJ1-1, with D perhaps matching TRBD1 (6 bases). The CDR3 is 12 residues long. V was trimmed by 5 bases and J by 14 bases, leaving 18 bases between them. Germline CDR1 reads LNHDA; CDR2 reads SQIVND (reference sequence). As DNA, the CDR3 is TGTGCCAGTAGTCACCAGAGGGGGAAGCCCTTCTTT. Protein product: CASSHQRGKPFF.

The chain links TRBV7-2 to TRBJ2-3, with TRBD2 matching over 7 bases. Germline V gives CDR1 SGHTA, CDR2 FQGNSA. V lost 1 base to trimming and J lost 0 bases; unmatched junction nucleotides: 4. The CDR3 loop spans 16 amino acids. For the CDR3, the DNA is TGTGCCAGCAGCTTAGTGGCGGGAGTCAGCACAGATACGCAGTATTTT. It translates to CASSLVAGVSTDTQYF.

This clone was seen a handful of times. The chain carries TRBV29-1 and TRBJ1-1, with TRBD1 matching over 9 bases. Trimming took 8 bases from V and 1 from J; bases not matched to a gene: 5. CDR1 is SQVTM, CDR2 ANQGSEA, per germline. This CDR3 region has 13 residues. The CDR3 nucleotides are TGCAGCACGGGGGACAGGGAGAACACTGAAGCTTTCTTT. Protein product: CSTGDRENTEAFF.

J is TRBJ2-1 and V is TRBV9, with D perhaps matching TRBD2 (7 bases). Germline CDR1 and CDR2: SGDLS and YYNGEE. The V and J ends lost 0 bases and 5 bases respectively, with 15 bases between them. This CDR3 has 16 amino acids. CDR3 protein: CASSVDGGLRNNEQFF. The DNA of the CDR3 is TGTGCCAGCAGCGTAGACGGGGGGCTACGTAACAATGAGCAGTTCTTC.

The chain employs TRBV9 and TRBJ2-5; D possibly uses TRBD1 or TRBD2 (5 bases each). The germline gives CDR1 SGDLS, CDR2 YYNGEE. There are 16 residues in the CDR3. V lost 4 bases and J lost 0, with 16 bases in between. The CDR3 is CASSPGAGPYQETQYF. The CDR3, as DNA: TGTGCCAGCAGCCCCGGGGCTGGCCCGTACCAAGAGACCCAGTACTTC.

The chain recombines TRBV9 with TRBJ2-7; D is unclear. The CDR3 covers 13 residues. Germline-derived CDR1 and CDR2 are SGDLS and YYNGEE. Trimming took off 0 bases at V and 2 bases at J, with 6 bases between the two ends. The CDR3 region is CASSVGQTYEQYF. CDR3 sequence (DNA): TGTGCCAGCAGCGTAGGGCAGACCTACGAGCAGTACTTC.

J is TRBJ1-2 and V is TRBV7-2; TRBD1 aligns across 10 bases. The ends lost 5 bases at V and 2 bases at J; junction bases unmatched: 5. CDR1 is SGHTA and CDR2 is FQGNSA in the germline V gene. There are 15 residues in the CDR3. The CDR3 spells CASSAPDRGNYGYTF. DNA for the CDR3: TGTGCCAGCAGCGCCCCGGACAGGGGGAACTATGGCTACACCTTC.

The chain links TRBV4-3 to TRBJ1-1, with no clear D. The CDR3 contains 15 residues. Germline CDR1 LGHNA, CDR2 YSLEER. Trimming left V 1 base short and J 1 base short, with 10 bases between. The CDR3 sequence: CASSQVPRGNTEAFF. The CDR3 bases are TGCGCCAGCAGCCAAGTCCCCCGGGGGAACACTGAAGCTTTCTTT.

The V call is TRBV19, the J call TRBJ2-7, with 9 positions matching TRBD1. Germline values: CDR1 LNHDA, CDR2 SQIVND (reference sequence). The V gene end was trimmed by 6 bases and the J gene end by 1 base; junction bases not matched to a gene: 4. The length of the CDR3 is 14 residues. The CDR3 region is CASSKDRGSYEQYF. The CDR3 region has the DNA TGTGCCAGTAGCAAGGACAGGGGTTCCTACGAGCAGTACTTC.

This clone was observed once. The chain couples TRBV13 to TRBJ2-5; D unresolved. CDR3 size: 14 residues. Trimming cost V 7 bases and J 0 bases, with 12 bases left between them. CDR1 and CDR2 from the germline V gene are PRHDT and FYEKMQ (reference sequence). CDR3 bases: TGTGCCAGCAACCGGATGGCGTACCAAGAGACCCAGTACTTC. This gives the protein CASNRMAYQETQYF.

This chain uses TRBV5-1 with TRBJ1-5; 7 positions agree with TRBD1. From germline, CDR1 is SGHRS and CDR2 YFSETQ. The CDR3 runs to 18 residues. Losses at the gene ends were 1 base for V and 0 bases for J; bases not matched to a gene: 10. CDR3 loop: CASSLLRDSFYSNQPQHF. The CDR3 DNA follows: TGCGCCAGCAGCTTGCTCCGGGACAGTTTTTATAGCAATCAGCCCCAGCATTTT.

V is TRBV10-3 and J is TRBJ2-7; 13 nucleotides align to TRBD2. The germline CDR1 and CDR2 sequences are ENHRY and SYGVKD. V shed 5 bases and J 4 bases; nucleotides not matched to a gene: 8. The CDR3 totals 16 residues. CDR3 loop: CAISTRTSGSVYEQYF. The CDR3, as DNA: TGTGCCATCAGTACACGGACTAGCGGGAGTGTATACGAGCAGTACTTC.

The chain employs TRBV2 and TRBJ1-3; D call uncertain. V shed 5 bases and J shed 3 bases, with 17 bases lying between them. CDR1 and CDR2 from the germline V gene are SNHLY and FYNNEI. This CDR3 spans 16 amino acids. The CDR3 DNA reads as TGTGCCAGCAGTCAAGGCCCGGAACGCGGTGGAAACACCATATATTTT. This gives the protein CASSQGPERGGNTIYF.

The chain combines TRBV7-6 with TRBJ2-5, with D hard to call. V gave up 1 base and J gave up 0 bases, with 6 bases separating them. CDR1 is SGHVS and CDR2 is FNYEAQ in the germline V gene. The CDR3 has 14 amino acids. CDR3 loop: CASSLGPYQETQYF. The DNA for the CDR3 is TGTGCCAGCAGCTTAGGACCGTACCAAGAGACCCAGTACTTC.

On this clone itself: This sample includes further DNA sequences coding for the same CDR3. The V gene is TRBV4-3, the J gene TRBJ2-7; possibly TRBD2 for D (6 bases). Germline CDR1 and CDR2: LGHNA and YSLEER. Trimming pared 0 bases from V and 1 base from J, leaving 10 bases between. This CDR3 contains 15 residues. CDR3 coding DNA: TGCGCCAGCAGCCAAGATTACAGCGGGTCCTACGAGCAGTACTTC. It encodes CASSQDYSGSYEQYF.

This clone has only a few counts. The chain carries TRBV4-2 and TRBJ2-5; D gene unclear. Trimming removed 4 bases from V and 4 bases from J, with 7 bases in between. The germline V gene has CDR1 LGHNA and CDR2 YNFKEQ. This CDR3 spans 12 amino acids. CDR3 sequence: CASSRTGETQYF. CDR3 DNA sequence: TGTGCCAGCAGCCGGACGGGAGAGACCCAGTACTTC.

The chain links TRBV7-8 to TRBJ1-1, with a weak D call TRBD1 (6 bases). Trimming left V 5 bases short and J 11 bases short, with 21 bases between. This CDR3 is built from 14 residues. The germline CDR1 and CDR2 sequences are SGHVS and FQNEAQ. The CDR3, as DNA: TGTGCCAGCAGCCCCCACACTACAGGGCAGGGGGCTTTCTTT. As protein: CASSPHTTGQGAFF.

This clone has just one count. V usage is TRBV6-5 and J usage is TRBJ2-2; 9 bases agree with TRBD2. This CDR3 spans 15 amino acids. V dropped 7 bases and J dropped 4; count of bases not matched to a gene: 7. Germline V CDR1 and CDR2: MNHEY, SVGAGI. In nucleotides, the CDR3 is TGTGCCAGCACCTGGCGGGAGGGCAGCACCGGGGAGCTGTTTTTT. This translates into CASTWREGSTGELFF.

This chain links TRBV7-9 with TRBJ2-1; unclear D gene. Trimming stripped 9 bases from V and 0 bases from J, with 12 bases between. CDR1 and CDR2 from the germline V gene are SEHNR and FQNEAQ (reference sequence). The CDR3 length is 14 residues. CDR3 loop: CASRFSSSYNEQFF. Here the CDR3 DNA reads TGTGCCAGTAGGTTCTCGAGCTCCTACAATGAGCAGTTCTTC.

CDR3 protein: CASSLSRLHNSPLHF. The CDR3 DNA reads as TGTGCCAGCAGTTTATCCAGACTTCATAATTCACCCCTCCACTTT. The chain employs TRBV28 and TRBJ1-6; unclear D gene. V lost 1 base, J lost 5 bases, and 9 bases lay in between. CDR1 and CDR2 (germline): MDHEN, SYDVKM. This CDR3 region has 15 residues.

The rearrangement uses TRBV24-1 and TRBJ2-5; either TRBD1 or TRBD2 may fit D (6 bases each). The CDR3 sequence is 16 residues long. V was cut by 4 bases and J by 5 bases, with 19 bases left in between. Germline V gene data show CDR1 as KGHDR and CDR2 as SFDVKD. The CDR3 nucleotides read TGTGCCACCAGTGACCTGACTAGTAGGGGGGTGGAGACCCAGTACTTC. Translating it yields CATSDLTSRGVETQYF.

The V call is TRBV4-2, the J call TRBJ1-2; no definite D call. The V end was cut by 0 bases, the J end by 8 bases, with 16 bases between. CDR3 length: 15 residues. Per the germline V gene, CDR1 is LGHNA and CDR2 is YNFKEQ. In DNA, the CDR3 is TGTGCCAGCAGCCAAGAAACAACGAGTCAAAGGGGCTACACCTTC. This sequence encodes CASSQETTSQRGYTF.

The chain recombines TRBV15 with TRBJ2-7, with TRBD1 identical over 10 bases. This CDR3 is 15 amino acids long. The germline CDR1 and CDR2 sequences are LNHNV and YYDKDF (reference sequence). The V gene end was trimmed by 1 base and the J gene end by 4 bases; junction bases not matched to a gene: 4. DNA for the CDR3: TGTGCCACCAGCAGAGTGACAGGGGGCGCGTACGAGCAGTACTTC. It translates to CATSRVTGGAYEQYF.

This chain connects TRBV3-1 (or the pseudogene TRBV3-2) to TRBJ2-7; D gene uncertain. The germline CDR1 and CDR2 sequences are LGHDT and YNNKEL (reference sequence). The CDR3 runs to 13 residues. The V and J ends lost 4 bases and 1 base respectively, with 8 bases between them. CDR3 nucleotides: TGTGCCAGCAGCCCGGACGCTTCCTACGAGCAGTACTTC. It translates to CASSPDASYEQYF.

This sequence joins TRBV30 and TRBJ2-3; no clear D gene. The CDR3 contains 12 residues. Germline V gives CDR1 GTSNPN, CDR2 SVGIG (reference sequence). V was trimmed by 3 bases and J by 0 bases, leaving 4 bases between them. CDR3 nucleotide sequence: TGTGCCTGGAGGAGTAGCACAGATACGCAGTATTTT. The encoded protein is CAWRSSTDTQYF.

The chain recombines TRBV10-1 with TRBJ2-1; the match to TRBD1 covers 10 bases. Germline-derived CDR1 and CDR2 are WNHNN and SYGVQD (reference sequence). This CDR3 is built from 13 residues. Trimming took 7 bases from V and 8 from J; bases not matched to a gene: 5. Written as DNA, the CDR3 is TGCGCCAGCACAATAGGACAGGGGGATGAGCAGTTCTTC. Residues: CASTIGQGDEQFF.

This clone was recorded once. The V call is TRBV7-8, the J call TRBJ2-5, with 10 bases matching TRBD2. The CDR3 extends over 19 amino acids. Trimming took 4 bases from V and 1 from J; bases not matched to a gene: 15. Germline CDR1 SGHVS, CDR2 FQNEAQ. Here the CDR3 DNA reads TGTGCCAGCAGCTGGGGGGCGCTAGCGGGAGTAGGCCGCCAAGAGACCCAGTACTTC. Its translation: CASSWGALAGVGRQETQYF. The variable domain in full, with the rest retrieved from reference TRBV7-8 and TRBJ2-5, is GAGVSQSPRYKVAKRGQDVALRCDPISGHVSLFWYQQALGQGPEFLTYFQNEAQLDKSGLPSDRFFAERPEGSVSTLKIQRTQQEDSAVYLCASSWGALAGVGRQETQYFGPGTRLLVL.

The table lists this clone with a few counts. J is TRBJ2-7 and V is TRBV5-1; D is possibly TRBD2 (5 bases). The CDR3 is 14 amino acids. The V end lost 4 bases, the J end lost 3 bases, and 14 bases lay between the germline ends. Germline V lookup: CDR1 SGHRS, CDR2 YFSETQ. The CDR3 reads CASSPVSGIYEQYF. CDR3 bases: TGCGCCAGCAGCCCCGTTTCGGGGATCTACGAGCAGTACTTC.

The rearrangement uses TRBV5-4 and TRBJ2-7, with TRBD1 identical over 8 bases. Looked up from germline, CDR1 is SGHNT and CDR2 is YYREEE (reference sequence). CDR3 length: 14 residues. Trimming removed 4 bases from V and 2 bases from J; junction bases left unmatched: 5. For the CDR3, the DNA is TGTGCCAGCAGCGGGACAGGAAGTGCCTACGAGCAGTACTTC. This encodes CASSGTGSAYEQYF.

The chain links TRBV5-5 to TRBJ1-1; D is unresolved. Trimming took off 3 bases at V and 5 bases at J, with 11 bases between the two ends. The CDR3 is made up of 13 amino acids. Per germline, CDR1 SGHKS and CDR2 YYEKEE (reference sequence). The CDR3 loop is CASSWSSQTEAFF. The CDR3 DNA reads TGTGCCAGCAGCTGGTCGTCGCAGACTGAAGCTTTCTTT. Based on the CDR3 plus reference TRBV5-5 and TRBJ1-1, the full variable domain is DAGVTQSPTHLIKTRGQQVTLRCSPISGHKSVSWYQQVLGQGPQFIFQYYEKEERGRGNFPDRFSARQFPNYSSELNVNALLLGDSALYLCASSWSSQTEAFFGQGTRLTVV.

The chain joins TRBV15 to TRBJ1-6; D possibly corresponds to TRBD1 (5 bases). V was trimmed by 0 bases and J by 11 bases, leaving 14 bases between them. This CDR3 has 15 amino acids. Germline V gene lookup returns CDR1 LNHNV and CDR2 YYDKDF (reference sequence). CDR3 DNA sequence: TGTGCCACCAGCAGAGATCTCCAGGGCGGGGCACCCCTCCACTTT. Its protein is CATSRDLQGGAPLHF.